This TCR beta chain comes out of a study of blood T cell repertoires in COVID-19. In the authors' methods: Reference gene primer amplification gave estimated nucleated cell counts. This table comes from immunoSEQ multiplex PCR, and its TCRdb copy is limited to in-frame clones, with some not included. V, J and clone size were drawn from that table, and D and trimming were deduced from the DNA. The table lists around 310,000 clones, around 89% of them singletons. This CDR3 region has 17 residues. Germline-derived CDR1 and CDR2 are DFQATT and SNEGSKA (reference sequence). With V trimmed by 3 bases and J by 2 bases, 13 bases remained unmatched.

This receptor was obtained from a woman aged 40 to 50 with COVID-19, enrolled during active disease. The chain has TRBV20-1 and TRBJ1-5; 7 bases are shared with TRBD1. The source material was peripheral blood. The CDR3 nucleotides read TGCAGTGCTAGTAGGGGGCAGGGAACGGATGGCAATCAGCCCCAGCATTTT. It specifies CSASRGQGTDGNQPQHF.